The 10 T cell receptor beta chains listed next were all sequenced from one sample in a study of T-cell reconstitution after alpha-beta-depleted transplantation in children. Unique molecular identifiers were used in preparing the TCRbeta library. TCRdb fed the PCR reads into MiXCR, producing one record per CDR3 protein. The sample lists a few hundred thousand distinct CDR3 sequences; approximately 10% were seen once. The material sequenced was PBMCs from the stem cell graft donor, taken from the stem cell graft. The receptors were sampled from a human donor who donated a stem cell graft to a child with acute myeloid leukemia.

Only a few counts were recorded for this clonotype. The CDR3 spells CASSLYYPATDTQYF. Here the CDR3 DNA reads TGCGCCAGCAGCTTGTACTATCCGGCTACAGATACGCAGTATTTT. This chain uses TRBV5-1 with TRBJ2-3, with D uncertain. V was trimmed by 1 base and J by 3 bases, leaving 12 bases between them. In germline, CDR1 is SGHRS, CDR2 YFSETQ. The CDR3 runs 15 residues.

This sequence joins TRBV7-2 and TRBJ2-7, with 11 bases matching TRBD2. Trimming removed 5 bases from V and 6 bases from J; junction bases left unmatched: 9. CDR3 length: 15 residues. Germline V gene sequence: CDR1 SGHTA, CDR2 FQGNSA. The CDR3 DNA sequence: TGTGCCAGCAGCCCGGAACTAGCGGGAGTCCCCGAGCAGTACTTC. Translating it yields CASSPELAGVPEQYF.

This clonotype was recorded many times. The rearrangement joins TRBV10-3 to TRBJ2-7, with D possibly matching TRBD2 (6 bases). CDR1 is ENHRY and CDR2 is SYGVKD in the germline V gene. Trimming pared 3 bases from V and 1 base from J, leaving 7 bases between. This CDR3 region has 13 residues. This chain's CDR3 is CAISDAGSYEQYF. CDR3 nucleotides: TGTGCCATCAGTGATGCGGGATCCTACGAGCAGTACTTC.

V and J are TRBV18 and TRBJ2-4; the D is unclear. Germline CDR1 is KGHSH and CDR2 is LQKENI. This CDR3 spans 14 amino acids. Trimming left V 0 bases short and J 5 bases short, with 8 bases between. CDR3 coding DNA: TGTGCCAGCTCACCACCGTCCCGAGAAAACATTCAGTACTTC. It codes for CASSPPSRENIQYF.

This chain joins TRBV19 and TRBJ1-2; D call uncertain. Looked up from germline, CDR1 is LNHDA and CDR2 is SQIVND (reference sequence). V was pared by 9 bases and J by 3 bases, with 8 bases between. This CDR3 is built from 11 residues. The CDR3 DNA follows: TGTGCCAGCACGGACTACTATGGCTACACCTTC. Translation gives CASTDYYGYTF.

The chain uses TRBV20-1 and TRBJ1-1; a possible D gene is TRBD1 (5 bases). In germline, CDR1 is DFQATT, CDR2 SNEGSKA (reference sequence). The CDR3 has 14 residues. V was pared by 2 bases and J by 1 base, with 11 bases between. DNA for the CDR3: TGCAGTGCTAGACCCGGGACGGCGAACACTGAAGCTTTCTTT. Protein product: CSARPGTANTEAFF.

This clonotype has a handful of counts. The genes are TRBV3-1 and TRBJ2-5, with D unclear. The CDR3 is 14 residues long. V dropped 3 bases and J dropped 5 bases, with 13 bases sitting between them. Germline V gives CDR1 LGHDT, CDR2 YNNKEL (reference sequence). The CDR3 DNA reads as TGTGCCAGCAGCCACGAGGTGTTAAGGGAGACCCAGTACTTC. It is translated as CASSHEVLRETQYF.

This clonotype was seen a handful of times. CDR3 sequence: CASSLRGGPNTEAFF. The CDR3, as DNA: TGTGCCAGCAGCTTAAGAGGAGGGCCTAACACTGAAGCTTTCTTT. The chain recombines TRBV7-8 with TRBJ1-1; D call uncertain. In germline, CDR1 is SGHVS, CDR2 FQNEAQ. The V gene lost 2 bases and the J gene lost 2 bases, with 12 bases spanning the gap. This CDR3 has 15 amino acids.

This clonotype has ten or more counts. The rearrangement links TRBV29-1 to TRBJ2-5; possibly TRBD1 for D (7 bases). Trimming shortened V by 3 bases and J by 4 bases, and 15 bases separated the two germline ends. The CDR3 length is 14 residues. Germline V gene data show CDR1 as SQVTM and CDR2 as ANQGSEA. CDR3 nucleotides: TGCAGCGTTGAGCGGAGGGGACAGAGAGAGACCCAGTACTTC. This codes for CSVERRGQRETQYF.

This clonotype has only a few counts. The genes are TRBV4-3 and TRBJ2-5, with TRBD1 identical over 7 bases. V was clipped by 1 base and J by 9 bases; unmatched bases: 8. The CDR3 is 14 amino acids. Germline CDR1 reads LGHNA; CDR2 reads YSLEER. The CDR3 loop reads CASSQGVGQGAQYF. The CDR3 DNA reads TGCGCCAGCAGCCAAGGTGTAGGCCAGGGGGCCCAGTACTTC.